The 17 T cell receptor beta chains presented below share a single source sample, sequenced in a study of shared clonotypes between healthy human individuals. The protocol was immunoSEQ multiplex PCR, while the TCRdb copy is restricted to in-frame clones and leaves out a portion. This table has 95,000 to 120,000 clones, 68% appearing once. Sequenced material: memory CD8+ T cells sorted from blood. Subset of the sample: CD45RO+ cells pooled with CCR7-negative TemRA cells. These receptors all stem from a woman aged 25 to 45 in good health.

The gene calls are TRBV10-2 and TRBJ2-1; unclear D gene. CDR1 and CDR2 (germline): WSHSY, SAAADI. This CDR3 region has 14 residues. Trimming took 6 bases from V and 0 from J, leaving 9 bases between them. As DNA, the CDR3 is TGCGCCAGCAGCCACGACTCCTCCTACAATGAGCAGTTCTTC. Protein product: CASSHDSSYNEQFF.

The gene calls are TRBV7-8 and TRBJ1-1, with TRBD1 matching over 8 bases. CDR1 and CDR2 from the germline V gene are SGHVS and FQNEAQ. V was pared by 0 bases and J by 7 bases, with 7 bases of the junction left unmatched. The CDR3 consists of 15 residues. CDR3 loop: CASSLADREDGEAFF. The CDR3 nucleotides are TGTGCCAGCAGCTTAGCGGACAGGGAGGACGGTGAAGCTTTCTTT.

This clone was counted a single time. V is TRBV2 and J is TRBJ2-7, with TRBD2 matching 7 bases. Germline loops: CDR1 SNHLY, CDR2 FYNNEI. The CDR3 runs to 19 residues. V dropped 6 bases and J dropped 2; count of bases not matched to a gene: 22. CDR3 sequence reads: CASSLLSWEPSGYPYEQYF. CDR3 DNA sequence: TGTGCCAGCAGCCTCCTTTCTTGGGAACCTAGCGGCTATCCCTACGAGCAGTACTTC.

The chain recombines TRBV7-3 with TRBJ2-2; 8 nucleotides match TRBD2. The CDR3 is 15 residues long. Trimming took 5 bases from V and 4 from J; bases not matched to a gene: 6. Germline CDR1 and CDR2: SGHTA and FQGTGA. In nucleotides, the CDR3 is TGTGCCAGCAGCCCGGCTAGCGGGTTCACCGGGGAGCTGTTTTTT. Protein sequence: CASSPASGFTGELFF. The full variable domain, with the rest looked up from reference TRBV7-3 and TRBJ2-2, is GAGVSQTPSNKVTEKGKYVELRCDPISGHTALYWYRQSLGQGPEFLIYFQGTGAADDSGLPNDRFFAVRPEGSVSTLKIQRTERGDSAVYLCASSPASGFTGELFFGEGSRLTVL.

CDR3 sequence (DNA): TGTGCCAGCCAGCGGGAAGGGGGCACAGATACGCAGTATTTT. This translates into CASQREGGTDTQYF. The rearrangement links TRBV25-1 to TRBJ2-3; 7 bases align to TRBD2. The V gene's germline CDR1 is MGHDK and CDR2 SYGVNS. Germline trimming cut 8 bases from V and 1 base from J; bases unmatched to any gene: 6. The CDR3 contains 14 residues.

The rearrangement joins TRBV6-4 to TRBJ2-6; possibly TRBD1 or TRBD2 for D (6 bases each). This CDR3 region has 15 residues. The germline V and J ends were trimmed by 6 bases and 7 bases, with 16 bases remaining between them. CDR1 and CDR2 (germline): MRHNA, SNTAGT. The CDR3 DNA is TGTGCCAGCAGCCACGGGGGCGGGGAAGCCAACGTCCTGACTTTC. Its translation: CASSHGGGEANVLTF.

The chain carries TRBV18 and TRBJ1-5, with no clear D. V was trimmed by 9 bases and J by 2 bases, leaving 14 bases between them. Germline CDR1 is KGHSH and CDR2 is LQKENI. The CDR3 contains 14 residues. CDR3 in amino acids: CARPLDGGNQPQHF. The CDR3 DNA reads TGTGCCAGGCCCCTGGACGGGGGCAATCAGCCCCAGCATTTT.

In this sample, this clone turned up a few times. This chain links TRBV19 with TRBJ1-1, with TRBD1 matching 9 bases. The germline CDR1 and CDR2 sequences are LNHDA and SQIVND (reference sequence). The CDR3 has 15 residues. The junction had 13 bases not matched to a gene; V was cut back by 3 bases and J by 11 bases. CDR3 coding DNA: TGTGCCAGTAGTATCGAATTCCGGGACAGGGCGAGGGCTTTCTTT. It yields the protein CASSIEFRDRARAFF.

The genes are TRBV7-9 and TRBJ2-2; D not resolved. The V and J ends lost 1 base and 5 bases respectively, with 8 bases between them. The CDR3 runs 14 residues. The germline CDR1 and CDR2 sequences are SEHNR and FQNEAQ (reference sequence). The CDR3 bases are TGTGCCAGCAGCTTAGGGGGTAGGACCGGGGAGCTGTTTTTT. Translated: CASSLGGRTGELFF.

V is TRBV4-1 and J is TRBJ2-7; 8 bases fit TRBD2. V gave up 2 bases and J gave up 0 bases; unmatched junction bases: 9. This CDR3 spans 17 amino acids. Per the germline V gene, CDR1 is MGHRA and CDR2 is YSYEKL. The CDR3: CASSQTFSGITSYEQYF. CDR3 DNA: TGCGCCAGCAGCCAAACGTTTAGCGGGATCACCTCCTACGAGCAGTACTTC.

By share, this clone ranks as medium-sized. The chain employs TRBV5-4 and TRBJ2-2, with TRBD1 matching 7 bases. V was clipped by 5 bases and J by 4 bases; unmatched bases: 8. The CDR3 loop spans 15 amino acids. Per the germline V gene, CDR1 is SGHNT and CDR2 is YYREEE (reference sequence). This CDR3 is CASSSGTAFTGELFF. For the CDR3, the DNA is TGTGCCAGCAGTTCCGGGACAGCATTCACCGGGGAGCTGTTTTTT.

This clone was seen a handful of times. The chain carries TRBV4-1 and TRBJ2-5; the D is unclear. Germline CDR1 is MGHRA and CDR2 is YSYEKL. V was clipped by 0 bases and J by 3 bases, with 8 bases between them. The CDR3 contains 14 residues. CDR3 protein: CASSQETGEETQYF. The CDR3 nucleotides are TGCGCCAGCAGCCAAGAGACCGGAGAAGAGACCCAGTACTTC.

The V gene is TRBV28, the J gene TRBJ1-2, with D tentatively TRBD1 (6 bases). V lost 8 bases and J 2 bases, leaving 12 bases between the germline ends. The CDR3 is 13 residues long. CDR1 and CDR2 from the germline V gene are MDHEN and SYDVKM. Written as DNA, the CDR3 is TGTGCCAGCGGAGGGGACAACAACTATGGCTACACCTTC. It specifies CASGGDNNYGYTF.

This clone was seen ten or more times. V is TRBV5-6 and J is TRBJ2-7; no clear D gene. The CDR3 runs 15 residues. Germline V CDR1 and CDR2: SGHDT, YYEEEE. V dropped 3 bases and J dropped 4 bases, with 17 bases sitting between them. DNA for the CDR3: TGTGCCAGCAGCTCGCAAAGATTAATGCTATACGAGCAGTACTTC. It specifies CASSSQRLMLYEQYF.

The rearrangement joins TRBV19 to TRBJ2-1, with D unclear. The ends were cut back, 3 bases at V and 1 base at J, with 16 bases in the middle. This CDR3 has 17 amino acids. Germline V lookup: CDR1 LNHDA, CDR2 SQIVND (reference sequence). The CDR3, as DNA: TGTGCCAGTAGTATCCAGCACGTTGTAGGTTCCTACAATGAGCAGTTCTTC. Translation: CASSIQHVVGSYNEQFF.

This clone was observed a handful of times. This rearrangement joins TRBV27 to TRBJ1-3; D unresolved. V gave up 3 bases and J gave up 0 bases, with 12 bases separating them. This CDR3 contains 16 residues. CDR1 MNHEY and CDR2 SMNVEV come from the germline V gene (reference sequence). The CDR3, as DNA: TGTGCCAGCAGTTTGTTACATCCAACCTCTGGAAACACCATATATTTT. It is translated as CASSLLHPTSGNTIYF.

The chain has TRBV6-5 and TRBJ2-1; TRBD2 aligns across 9 bases. This CDR3 has 15 residues. Germline V lookup: CDR1 MNHEY, CDR2 SVGAGI. V gave up 4 bases and J gave up 5 bases; unmatched junction bases: 6. CDR3 nucleotide sequence: TGTGCCAGCAGTTTCCTAGCGGGAATCAACAATGAGCAGTTCTTC. It encodes CASSFLAGINNEQFF.